This entry is about one TCR beta chain. This record comes from a study of T-cell reconstitution after alpha-beta-depleted transplantation in children. Molecular barcoding with unique molecular identifiers was used for the TCRbeta library. TCRdb reprocessed the PCR reads via MiXCR and lists one record per CDR3 protein. The sample consists of under 450,000 distinct CDR3 sequences, 16% of them appearing once. Germline values: CDR1 MGHDK, CDR2 SYGVNS. There are 15 residues in the CDR3. V lost 3 bases to trimming and J lost 4 bases, with 15 bases between them. This specimen was PBMCs, mostly from graft donor cells, taken 360 days after TCRalphabeta/CD19-depleted stem cell transplant. The source of this sequence is a boy in the first two years of life who had a stem cell transplant for Wiskott-Aldrich syndrome, so the T cells may come from the graft donor. The chain uses TRBV25-1 and TRBJ1-1; the D gene is possibly TRBD1 (6 bases). The CDR3 DNA reads TGTGCCAGCAGTGATCAAGGGGGGGCATCCACTGAAGCTTTCTTT. It encodes CASSDQGGASTEAFF. The complete variable domain, with remaining parts taken from reference TRBV25-1 and TRBJ1-1, reads EADIYQTPRYLVIGTGKKITLECSQTMGHDKMYWYQQDPGMELHLIHYSYGVNSTEKGDLSSESTVSRIRTEHFPLTLESARPSHTSQYLCASSDQGGASTEAFFGQGTRLTVV.